The 26 T cell receptor beta chains presented below share a single source sample, sequenced in a study of spatial heterogeneity in lung cancer. In TCRdb, the 5' RACE reads were re-called with MiXCR into one record per CDR3 protein. Of 23,000 or so distinct CDR3 sequences in the sample, about 4.7% are singletons; the top ten hold about 5.5%. Time point specified: sample taken at primary tumor resection. Sequencing was performed on whole RNA extracted from tumor and nontumor lung tissue, or from frozen PBMC, and the material was left unsorted. Sequenced here: PBMCs, sampled at surgery. These receptors came from a male donor with early-stage non-small cell lung cancer.

The chain uses TRBV3-1 and TRBJ2-7, with a possible D match to TRBD1 (5 bases). Trimming shortened V by 1 base and J by 3 bases, and 10 bases separated the two germline ends. There are 14 residues in the CDR3. Per germline, CDR1 LGHDT and CDR2 YNNKEL (reference sequence). The CDR3 DNA follows: TGTGCCAGCAGCCAAGGACAGAGTTACTACGAGCAGTACTTC. Protein sequence: CASSQGQSYYEQYF.

Many counts were recorded for this clonotype. This chain links TRBV27 with TRBJ2-7; D gene unclear. The CDR3 covers 14 residues. Germline V CDR1 and CDR2: MNHEY, SMNVEV (reference sequence). Trimming pared 4 bases from V and 3 bases from J, leaving 13 bases between. CDR3 sequence: CASSSTLSNYEQYF. Written as DNA, the CDR3 is TGTGCCAGCAGTTCCACTTTGTCGAACTACGAGCAGTACTTC.

There are many counts of this clonotype. This rearrangement joins TRBV7-2 to TRBJ2-2, with TRBD1 matching over 8 bases. CDR3 length: 14 residues. Looked up from germline, CDR1 is SGHTA and CDR2 is FQGNSA. Trimming removed 5 bases from V and 6 bases from J; junction bases left unmatched: 5. The CDR3 DNA reads TGTGCCAGCAGCGCAAGGACAGGGCCCGGGGAGCTGTTTTTT. Its translation: CASSARTGPGELFF.

In this sample, this clonotype turned up many times. This chain links TRBV20-1 with TRBJ2-1; a weak D match, TRBD1 (5 bases). The CDR3 covers 15 residues. In germline, CDR1 is DFQATT, CDR2 SNEGSKA (reference sequence). V lost 4 bases and J lost 1, with 14 bases in between. The CDR3 DNA reads TGCAGTGCTATATCTGATCCAGGGTCCTACAATGAGCAGTTCTTC. Protein sequence: CSAISDPGSYNEQFF.

This clonotype was counted ten times or more. V gene TRBV7-8 combines with J gene TRBJ2-2, with D perhaps TRBD1 or TRBD2 (5 bases each). Germline V gene data show CDR1 as SGHVS and CDR2 as FQNEAQ. Deletions cut 5 bases from V and 4 bases from J, with 17 bases between. There are 16 residues in the CDR3. CDR3 nucleotide sequence: TGTGCCAGCAGCCCTCTAGGGACGGAACTCACCGGGGAGCTGTTTTTT. It codes for CASSPLGTELTGELFF.

This clonotype was found many times. In nucleotides, the CDR3 is TGCAGTGCTGGGACTAGCGGGAGGGGCGAGCAGTACTTC. It codes for CSAGTSGRGEQYF. The chain has TRBV20-1 and TRBJ2-7; 16 nucleotides match TRBD2. V lost 5 bases, J lost 6 bases, and 1 base stayed unmatched. Per the germline V gene, CDR1 is DFQATT and CDR2 is SNEGSKA (reference sequence). The CDR3 has 13 amino acids.

The chain employs TRBV18 and TRBJ2-5; D gene uncertain. V was shortened by 3 bases and J by 5 bases, with 1 base between the two germline ends. This CDR3 has 10 residues. CDR1 and CDR2 from the germline V gene are KGHSH and LQKENI. The CDR3 DNA sequence: TGTGCCAGCTCACCCGAGACCCAGTACTTC. Translation: CASSPETQYF. Based on the CDR3 plus reference TRBV18 and TRBJ2-5, the full variable domain is NAGVMQNPRHLVRRRGQEARLRCSPMKGHSHVYWYRQLPEEGLKFMVYLQKENIIDESGMPKERFSAEFPKEGPSILRIQQVVRGDSAAYFCASSPETQYFGPGTRLLVL.

This clonotype showed up many times. The chain employs TRBV19 and TRBJ2-1, with TRBD2 as a possible D gene (6 bases). Per the germline V gene, CDR1 is LNHDA and CDR2 is SQIVND (reference sequence). The V gene lost 9 bases and the J gene lost 8 bases, with 14 bases spanning the gap. The length of the CDR3 is 12 residues. The DNA of the CDR3 is TGTGCCAGGAGGACTATCTCAGATGAGCAGTTCTTC. Its translation: CARRTISDEQFF.

Ten or more counts support this clonotype. This chain connects TRBV29-1 to TRBJ1-3; D is unresolved. Trimming shortened V by 4 bases and J by 0 bases, and 10 bases separated the two germline ends. The CDR3 is made up of 14 amino acids. CDR1 and CDR2 from the germline V gene are SQVTM and ANQGSEA. In DNA form, the CDR3 reads TGCAGCGTTGGGTACACCGGCTCTGGAAACACCATATATTTT. Its translation is CSVGYTGSGNTIYF.

In this sample, this clonotype turned up many times. The junction shows a germline mismatch at one end, possibly a read error. The chain recombines TRBV6-2 or TRBV6-3 with TRBJ2-2; TRBD1 matches 11 bases. The CDR3 totals 16 residues. Germline lookup yields CDR1 MNHEY and CDR2 SVGEGT. This CDR3 is CASSNSGTGGLGELFF. The CDR3 DNA reads as TGTGCCAGCAGTAACTCCGGGACAGGGGGGCTCGGGGAGCTGTTTTTT.

Many counts were recorded for this clonotype. The chain joins TRBV5-1 to TRBJ2-5; 9 bases are shared with TRBD1. CDR3 size: 14 residues. CDR1 is SGHRS, CDR2 YFSETQ, per germline. Losses at the gene ends were 6 bases for V and 2 bases for J; bases not matched to a gene: 5. The CDR3 coding sequence is TGCGCCAGCACCCCGGACAGGGGACAAGAGACCCAGTACTTC. Protein: CASTPDRGQETQYF.

This clonotype was observed many times. The rearrangement joins TRBV5-4 to TRBJ1-3; D unresolved. The CDR3 consists of 14 residues. V was cut by 2 bases and J by 1 base, with 7 bases left in between. Germline lookup yields CDR1 SGHNT and CDR2 YYREEE (reference sequence). The CDR3 loop is CASSFAQSGNTIYF. The DNA for the CDR3 is TGTGCCAGCAGCTTCGCACAGTCTGGAAACACCATATATTTT.

This clonotype was seen only a few times. V is TRBV3-1 and J is TRBJ1-6; D call uncertain. Germline V gene lookup returns CDR1 LGHDT and CDR2 YNNKEL (reference sequence). The CDR3 covers 16 residues. V lost 0 bases, J lost 7 bases, and 13 bases lay in between. The CDR3 region has the DNA TGTGCCAGCAGCCAAGATCCCGGAACGAGGAATTCACCCCTCCACTTT. This codes for CASSQDPGTRNSPLHF.

This clonotype has at least ten counts. A junction boundary mismatches the germline segment, possibly from a read error. This sequence joins TRBV11-2 and TRBJ2-7; D is unclear. The germline gives CDR1 SGHAT, CDR2 FQNNGV. This CDR3 comprises 15 residues. The chain's CDR3 is CASSLDYRRSYEQYF. The CDR3 nucleotides are TGTGCCAGCAGCCTAGATTATAGGCGGTCCTACGAGCAGTACTTC. Full variable domain (rest looked up from reference TRBV11-2 and TRBJ2-7): EAGVAQSPRYKIIEKRQSVAFWCNPISGHATLYWYQQILGQGPKLLIQFQNNGVVDDSQLPKDRFSAERLKGVDSTLKIQPAKLEDSAVYLCASSLDYRRSYEQYFGPGTRLTVT.

By sample fraction, this clonotype is medium-sized. The chain combines TRBV12-3 or TRBV12-4 with TRBJ2-1; D gene uncertain. CDR3 length: 11 residues. Trimming stripped 5 bases from V and 7 bases from J, with 6 bases between. DNA of the CDR3: TGTGCCAGCAGTCCCGGGAATGAGCAGTTCTTC. Protein product: CASSPGNEQFF.

Points on this clonotype: A read error may produce the germline difference seen at one junction end. The rearrangement links TRBV18 to TRBJ2-3; tentative D call: TRBD2 (5 bases). This CDR3 has 14 amino acids. Looked up from germline, CDR1 is KGHSH and CDR2 is LQKENI. The chain's CDR3 is CASSPPSSTYTQYF. Here the CDR3 DNA reads TGTGCCAGCTCACCACCGTCTAGCACATATACGCAGTATTTT.

This clonotype was counted many times. This chain joins TRBV12-5 and TRBJ2-1; 7 bases fit TRBD2. This CDR3 region has 14 residues. Germline lookup yields CDR1 LGHNT and CDR2 FRNRAP. Trimming removed 3 bases from V and 3 bases from J; junction bases left unmatched: 2. This CDR3 is CASGLGGSYNEQFF. The CDR3 bases are TGTGCTAGTGGTTTAGGCGGGAGCTACAATGAGCAGTTCTTC.

This clonotype was seen at least ten times. The chain uses TRBV19 and TRBJ2-3; TRBD1 matches 7 bases. Germline CDR1 and CDR2: LNHDA and SQIVND (reference sequence). CDR3 length: 15 amino acids. V trimming: 5 bases; J trimming: 0 bases; junction bases outside the gene matches: 5. The CDR3 region is CASSSPGQSTDTQYF. The CDR3 nucleotides read TGTGCCAGTAGTTCGCCGGGACAGAGCACAGATACGCAGTATTTT. Based on the CDR3 plus reference TRBV19 and TRBJ2-3, the full variable domain is DGGITQSPKYLFRKEGQNVTLSCEQNLNHDAMYWYRQDPGQGLRLIYYSQIVNDFQKGDIAEGYSVSREKKESFPLTVTSAQKNPTAFYLCASSSPGQSTDTQYFGPGTRLTVL.

This clonotype came up many times. The gene calls are TRBV24-1 and TRBJ2-5, with a possible D match to TRBD1 (6 bases). There are 15 residues in the CDR3. In germline, CDR1 is KGHDR, CDR2 SFDVKD. The V gene lost 3 bases and the J gene lost 2 bases, with 12 bases spanning the gap. Here the CDR3 reads CATSDDVRGQETQYF. DNA of the CDR3: TGTGCCACCAGTGATGACGTCAGGGGTCAAGAGACCCAGTACTTC.

This clonotype was seen ten or more times. J is TRBJ1-1 and V is TRBV11-2, with no clear D. CDR3 length: 13 amino acids. Trimming removed 5 bases from V and 1 base from J, with 8 bases in between. The germline gives CDR1 SGHAT, CDR2 FQNNGV. CDR3 nucleotide sequence: TGTGCCAGCAGCCCACCGGGGAACACTGAAGCTTTCTTT. This codes for CASSPPGNTEAFF.

This clonotype has a count of ten or more. The rearrangement links TRBV7-3 to TRBJ2-3; 10 nucleotides align to TRBD2. Germline loops: CDR1 SGHTA, CDR2 FQGTGA. J gave up 7 bases and V 8 bases, and 18 bases lay outside the gene matches. The CDR3 sequence is 17 residues long. DNA of the CDR3: TGTGCCAGCTTCAAAGGGGTCCTAGCGGGAGTGCGATATACGCAGTATTTT. Translated: CASFKGVLAGVRYTQYF.

The gene calls are TRBV29-1 and TRBJ1-2; D uncertain. The germline CDR1 and CDR2 sequences are SQVTM and ANQGSEA. V was clipped by 2 bases and J by 4 bases, with 17 bases between them. CDR3 length: 15 residues. The CDR3: CSVETRATETYGYTF. As DNA, the CDR3 is TGCAGCGTTGAAACGAGGGCGACGGAGACCTATGGCTACACCTTC.

This clonotype is labeled medium-sized (0.01 to 0.1%). The genes are TRBV11-2 and TRBJ2-6; unclear D gene. This CDR3 comprises 15 residues. Trimming pared 4 bases from V and 0 bases from J, leaving 7 bases between. Germline CDR1 is SGHAT and CDR2 is FQNNGV. In DNA, the CDR3 is TGTGCCAGCAGCTCAACAGTCTCTGGGGCCAACGTCCTGACTTTC. Translation: CASSSTVSGANVLTF.

Ten or more counts support this clonotype. The rearrangement uses TRBV7-9 and TRBJ2-7; no clear D gene. This CDR3 comprises 12 residues. The V and J ends lost 5 bases and 2 bases respectively, with 7 bases between them. In germline, CDR1 is SEHNR, CDR2 FQNEAQ (reference sequence). CDR3: CASSLRTYEQYF. The CDR3 DNA reads TGTGCCAGCAGCCTCCGTACCTACGAGCAGTACTTC.

This clonotype has a count of ten or more. The chain carries TRBV7-3 and TRBJ2-3, with D possibly matching TRBD2 (6 bases). Trimming took 5 bases from V and 3 from J, leaving 15 bases between them. Germline CDR1 and CDR2: SGHTA and FQGTGA. The CDR3 spans 15 residues. CDR3 DNA sequence: TGTGCCAGCAGCCCCCAAGCGGGTAGGACAGATACGCAGTATTTT. Translation gives CASSPQAGRTDTQYF.

In its sample, this clonotype was seen many times. CDR3 in amino acids: CASSEGLAGTDTQYF. CDR3 DNA: TGCGCCAGCAGCGAAGGACTAGCGGGCACAGATACGCAGTATTTT. The chain combines TRBV5-1 with TRBJ2-3; 10 bases align to TRBD2. The CDR3 has 15 residues. The V gene end was trimmed by 4 bases and the J gene end by 1 base; junction bases not matched to a gene: 3. The germline V gene encodes CDR1 SGHRS and CDR2 YFSETQ.